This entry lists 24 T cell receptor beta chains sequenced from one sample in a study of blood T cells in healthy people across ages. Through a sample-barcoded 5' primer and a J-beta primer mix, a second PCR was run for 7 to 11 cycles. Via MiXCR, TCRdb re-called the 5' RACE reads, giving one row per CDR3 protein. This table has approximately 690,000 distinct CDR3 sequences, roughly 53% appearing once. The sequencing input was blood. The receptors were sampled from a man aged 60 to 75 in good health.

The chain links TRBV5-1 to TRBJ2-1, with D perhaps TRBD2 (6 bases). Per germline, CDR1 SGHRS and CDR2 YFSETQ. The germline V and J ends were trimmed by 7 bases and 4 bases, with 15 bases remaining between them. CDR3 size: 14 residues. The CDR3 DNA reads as TGCGCCAGCCGGATAGCGGAGTCATACAATGAGCAGTTCTTC. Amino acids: CASRIAESYNEQFF.

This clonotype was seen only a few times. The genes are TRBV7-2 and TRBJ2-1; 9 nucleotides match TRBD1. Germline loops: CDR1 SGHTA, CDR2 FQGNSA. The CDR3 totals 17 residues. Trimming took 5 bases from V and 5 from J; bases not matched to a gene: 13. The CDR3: CASSKPFTGGANNEQFF. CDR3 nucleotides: TGTGCCAGCAGCAAGCCGTTCACAGGGGGCGCAAACAATGAGCAGTTCTTC.

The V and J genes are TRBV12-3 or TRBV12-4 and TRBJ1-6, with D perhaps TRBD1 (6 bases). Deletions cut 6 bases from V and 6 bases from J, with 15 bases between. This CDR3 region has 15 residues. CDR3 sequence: CASRADSLSNSPLHF. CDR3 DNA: TGTGCCAGCAGGGCGGACAGCCTCTCTAATTCACCCCTCCACTTT.

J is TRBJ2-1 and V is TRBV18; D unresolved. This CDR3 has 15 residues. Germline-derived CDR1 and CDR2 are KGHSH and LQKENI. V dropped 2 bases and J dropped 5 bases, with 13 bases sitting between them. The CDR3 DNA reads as TGTGCCAGCTCACCAGCAGCAGGCTACAACAATGAGCAGTTCTTC. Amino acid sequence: CASSPAAGYNNEQFF.

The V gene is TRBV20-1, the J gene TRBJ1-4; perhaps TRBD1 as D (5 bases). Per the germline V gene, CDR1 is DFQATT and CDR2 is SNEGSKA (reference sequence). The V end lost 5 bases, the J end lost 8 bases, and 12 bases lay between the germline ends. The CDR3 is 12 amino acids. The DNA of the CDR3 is TGCAGTGCTGCCAGGGAAGGCGAAAAACTGTTTTTT. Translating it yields CSAAREGEKLFF.

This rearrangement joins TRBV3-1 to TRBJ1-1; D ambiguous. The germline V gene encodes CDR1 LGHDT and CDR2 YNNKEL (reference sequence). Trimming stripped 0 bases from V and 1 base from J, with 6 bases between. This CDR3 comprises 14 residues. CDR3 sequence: CASSQDSPNTEAFF. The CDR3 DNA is TGTGCCAGCAGCCAAGACAGCCCGAACACTGAAGCTTTCTTT.

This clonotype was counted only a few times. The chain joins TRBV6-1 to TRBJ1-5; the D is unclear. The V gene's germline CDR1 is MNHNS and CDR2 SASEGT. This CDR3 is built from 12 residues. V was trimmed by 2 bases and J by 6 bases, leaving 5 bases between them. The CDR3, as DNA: TGTGCCAGCAGTGAAAGTGGTCAGCCCCAGCATTTT. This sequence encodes CASSESGQPQHF.

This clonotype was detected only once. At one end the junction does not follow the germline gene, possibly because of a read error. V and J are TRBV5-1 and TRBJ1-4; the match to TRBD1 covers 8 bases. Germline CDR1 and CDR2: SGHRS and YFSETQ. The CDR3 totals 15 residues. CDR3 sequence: CASSQGARSNEKLFF. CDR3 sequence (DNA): TGTGCCAGCAGCCAGGGGGCTAGGTCTAATGAAAAACTGTTTTTT. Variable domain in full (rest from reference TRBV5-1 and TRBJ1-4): KAGVTQTPRYLIKTRGQQVTLSCSPISGHRSVSWYQQTPGQGLQFLFEYFSETQRNKGNFPGRFSGRQFSNSRSEMNVSTLELGDSALYLCASSQGARSNEKLFFGSGTQLSVL.

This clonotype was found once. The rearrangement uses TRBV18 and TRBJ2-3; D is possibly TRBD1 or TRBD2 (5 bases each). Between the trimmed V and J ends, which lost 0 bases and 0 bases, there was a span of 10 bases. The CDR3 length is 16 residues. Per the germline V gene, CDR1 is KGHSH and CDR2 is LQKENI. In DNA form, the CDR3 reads TGTGCCAGCTCACCACCGAGAGGGGCCAGCACAGATACGCAGTATTTT. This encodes CASSPPRGASTDTQYF.

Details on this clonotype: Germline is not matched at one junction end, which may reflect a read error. This CDR3 reads CAGSPGPTKVETQYF. CDR3 nucleotide sequence: TGCGCCGGCAGCCCGGGACCCACGAAGGTAGAGACCCAGTACTTC. The V and J genes are TRBV5-1 and TRBJ2-5, with D perhaps assigned TRBD1 or TRBD2 (5 bases each). Germline CDR1 SGHRS, CDR2 YFSETQ. The CDR3 runs to 15 residues.

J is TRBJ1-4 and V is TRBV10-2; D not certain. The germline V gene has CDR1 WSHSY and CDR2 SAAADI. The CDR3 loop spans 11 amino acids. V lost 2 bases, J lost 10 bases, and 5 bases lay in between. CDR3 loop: CASSEAGKLFF. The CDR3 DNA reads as TGCGCCAGCAGTGAGGCGGGAAAACTGTTTTTT.

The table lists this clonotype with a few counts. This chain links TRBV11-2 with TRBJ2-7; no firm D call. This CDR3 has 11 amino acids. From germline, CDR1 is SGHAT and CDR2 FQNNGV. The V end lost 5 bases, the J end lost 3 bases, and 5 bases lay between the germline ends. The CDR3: CASSRYYEQYF. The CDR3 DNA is TGTGCCAGCAGCCGATACTACGAGCAGTACTTC.

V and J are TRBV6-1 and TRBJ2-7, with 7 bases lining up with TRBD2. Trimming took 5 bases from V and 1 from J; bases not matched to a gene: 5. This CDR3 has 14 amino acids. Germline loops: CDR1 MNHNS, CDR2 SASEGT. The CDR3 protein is CASSKGSGSYEQYF. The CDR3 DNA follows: TGTGCCAGCAGTAAAGGTAGCGGGTCCTACGAGCAGTACTTC.

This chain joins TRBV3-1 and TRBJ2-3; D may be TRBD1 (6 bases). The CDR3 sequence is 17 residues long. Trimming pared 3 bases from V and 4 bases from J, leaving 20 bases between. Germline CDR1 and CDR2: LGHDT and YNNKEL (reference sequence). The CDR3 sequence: CASSHIGGKGRADTQYF. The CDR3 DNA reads TGTGCCAGCAGCCACATAGGGGGAAAAGGGCGCGCAGATACGCAGTATTTT.

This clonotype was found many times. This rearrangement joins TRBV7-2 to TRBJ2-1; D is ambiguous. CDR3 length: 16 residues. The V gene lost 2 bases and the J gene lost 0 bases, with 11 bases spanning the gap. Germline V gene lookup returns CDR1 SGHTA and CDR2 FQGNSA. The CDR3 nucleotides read TGTGCCAGCAGCTTAAATGCCCCCAACTCCTACAATGAGCAGTTCTTC. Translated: CASSLNAPNSYNEQFF.

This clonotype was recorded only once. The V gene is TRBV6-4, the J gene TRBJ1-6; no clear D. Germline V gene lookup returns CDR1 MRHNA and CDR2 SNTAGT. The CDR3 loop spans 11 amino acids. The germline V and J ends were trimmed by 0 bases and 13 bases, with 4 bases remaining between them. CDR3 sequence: CASSDSAPLHF. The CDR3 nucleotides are TGTGCCAGCAGTGACTCGGCTCCCCTCCACTTT.

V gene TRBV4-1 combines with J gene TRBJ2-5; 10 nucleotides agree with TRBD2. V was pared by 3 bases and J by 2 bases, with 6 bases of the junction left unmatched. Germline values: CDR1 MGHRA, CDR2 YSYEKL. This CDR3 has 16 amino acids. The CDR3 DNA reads TGCGCCAGCAGCCAGGACGGGACTAGCGTGCAAGAGACCCAGTACTTC. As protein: CASSQDGTSVQETQYF.

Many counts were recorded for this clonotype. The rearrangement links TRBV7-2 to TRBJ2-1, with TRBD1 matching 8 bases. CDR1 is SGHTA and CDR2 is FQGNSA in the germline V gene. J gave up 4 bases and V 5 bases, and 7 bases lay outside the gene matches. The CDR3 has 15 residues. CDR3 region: CASSTRTGFYNEQFF. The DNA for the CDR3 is TGTGCCAGCAGCACGCGGACAGGGTTTTACAATGAGCAGTTCTTC.

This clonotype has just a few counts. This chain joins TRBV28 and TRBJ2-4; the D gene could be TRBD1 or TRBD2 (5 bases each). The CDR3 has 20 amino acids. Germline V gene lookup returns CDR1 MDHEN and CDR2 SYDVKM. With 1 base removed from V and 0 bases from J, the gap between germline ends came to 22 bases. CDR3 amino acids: CASSLFQGVKLPLAKNIQYF. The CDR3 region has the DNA TGTGCCAGCAGTTTATTTCAGGGAGTAAAACTACCTCTAGCCAAAAACATTCAGTACTTC. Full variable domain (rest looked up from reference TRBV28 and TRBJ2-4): DVKVTQSSRYLVKRTGEKVFLECVQDMDHENMFWYRQDPGLGLRLIYFSYDVKMKEKGDIPEGYSVSREKKERFSLILESASTNQTSMYLCASSLFQGVKLPLAKNIQYFGAGTRLSVL.

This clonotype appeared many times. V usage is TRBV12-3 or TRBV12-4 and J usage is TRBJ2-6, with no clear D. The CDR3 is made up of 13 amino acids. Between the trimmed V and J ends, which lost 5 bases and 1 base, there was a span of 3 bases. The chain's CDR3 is CASSPSGANVLTF. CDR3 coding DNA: TGTGCCAGCAGTCCTTCTGGGGCCAACGTCCTGACTTTC.

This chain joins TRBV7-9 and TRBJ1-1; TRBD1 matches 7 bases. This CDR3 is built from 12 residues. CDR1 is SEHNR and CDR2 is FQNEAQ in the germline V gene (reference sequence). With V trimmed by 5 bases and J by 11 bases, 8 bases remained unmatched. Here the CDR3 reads CASSRDSLVAFF. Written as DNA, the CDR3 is TGTGCCAGCAGCCGGGACAGTCTTGTTGCTTTCTTT. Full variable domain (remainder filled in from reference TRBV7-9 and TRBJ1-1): DTGVSQNPRHKITKRGQNVTFRCDPISEHNRLYWYRQTLGQGPEFLTYFQNEAQLEKSRLLSDRFSAERPKGSFSTLEIQRTEQGDSAMYLCASSRDSLVAFFGQGTRLTVV.

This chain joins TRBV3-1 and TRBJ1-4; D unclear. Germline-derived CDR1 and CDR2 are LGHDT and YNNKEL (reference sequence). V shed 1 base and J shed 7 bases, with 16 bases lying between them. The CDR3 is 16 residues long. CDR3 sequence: CASSQGPPGIGEKLFF. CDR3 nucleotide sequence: TGTGCCAGCAGCCAAGGCCCCCCGGGGATCGGTGAAAAACTGTTTTTT.

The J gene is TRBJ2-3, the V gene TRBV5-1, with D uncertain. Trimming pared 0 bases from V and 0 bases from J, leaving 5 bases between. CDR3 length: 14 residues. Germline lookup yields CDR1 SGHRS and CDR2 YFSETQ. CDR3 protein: CASSLEISTDTQYF. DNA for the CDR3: TGCGCCAGCAGCTTGGAGATTAGCACAGATACGCAGTATTTT.

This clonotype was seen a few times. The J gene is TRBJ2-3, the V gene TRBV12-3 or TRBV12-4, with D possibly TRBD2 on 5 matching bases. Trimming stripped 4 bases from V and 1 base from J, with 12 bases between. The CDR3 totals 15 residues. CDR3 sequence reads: CASSSRPAGTDTQYF. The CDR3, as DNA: TGTGCCAGCAGTTCCAGACCAGCGGGCACAGATACGCAGTATTTT.